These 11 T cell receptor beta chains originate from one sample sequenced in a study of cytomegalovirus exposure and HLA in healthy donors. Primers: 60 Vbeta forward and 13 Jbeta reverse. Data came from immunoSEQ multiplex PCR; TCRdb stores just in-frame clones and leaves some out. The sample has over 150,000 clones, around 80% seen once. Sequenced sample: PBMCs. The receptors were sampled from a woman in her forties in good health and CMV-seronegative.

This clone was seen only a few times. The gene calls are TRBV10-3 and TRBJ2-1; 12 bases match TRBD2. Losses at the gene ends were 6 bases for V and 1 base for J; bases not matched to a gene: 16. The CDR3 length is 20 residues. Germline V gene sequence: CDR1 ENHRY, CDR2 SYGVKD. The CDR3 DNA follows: TGTGCCATCAGGGGGACTCTAGCGGGGGGGCCTCAGGAATCCTACAATGAGCAGTTCTTC. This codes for CAIRGTLAGGPQESYNEQFF.

The chain's CDR3 is CASSFSAIPSGRGTSTDTQYF. For the CDR3, the DNA is TGCGCCAGCAGCTTCTCCGCTATTCCTAGCGGGAGGGGGACTAGCACAGATACGCAGTATTTT. The chain carries TRBV5-1 and TRBJ2-3, with 12 bases lining up with TRBD2. V lost 2 bases and J lost 0; bases outside the gene matches: 16. The germline CDR1 and CDR2 sequences are SGHRS and YFSETQ. This CDR3 has 21 amino acids.

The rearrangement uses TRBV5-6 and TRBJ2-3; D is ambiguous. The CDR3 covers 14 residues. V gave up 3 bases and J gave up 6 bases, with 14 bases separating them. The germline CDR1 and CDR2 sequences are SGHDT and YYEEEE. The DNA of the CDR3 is TGTGCCAGCAGCTCCGACCGGGTCGGGGATACGCAGTATTTT. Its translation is CASSSDRVGDTQYF.

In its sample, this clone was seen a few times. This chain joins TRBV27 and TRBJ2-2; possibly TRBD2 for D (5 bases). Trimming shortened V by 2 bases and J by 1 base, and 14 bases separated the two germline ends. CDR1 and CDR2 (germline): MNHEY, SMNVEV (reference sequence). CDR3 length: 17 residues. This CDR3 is CASSLRSGFLNTGELFF. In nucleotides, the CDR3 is TGTGCCAGCAGTTTAAGGTCGGGATTTCTGAACACCGGGGAGCTGTTTTTT.

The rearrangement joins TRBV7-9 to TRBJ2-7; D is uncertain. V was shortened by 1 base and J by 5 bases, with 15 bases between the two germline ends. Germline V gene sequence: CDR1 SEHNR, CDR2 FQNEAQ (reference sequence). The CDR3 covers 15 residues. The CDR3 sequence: CASSLGSLSSDEQYF. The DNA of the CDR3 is TGTGCCAGCAGCTTAGGTTCCTTGTCTAGTGACGAGCAGTACTTC. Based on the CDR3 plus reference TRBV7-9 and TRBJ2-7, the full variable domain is DTGVSQNPRHKITKRGQNVTFRCDPISEHNRLYWYRQTLGQGPEFLTYFQNEAQLEKSRLLSDRFSAERPKGSFSTLEIQRTEQGDSAMYLCASSLGSLSSDEQYFGPGTRLTVT.

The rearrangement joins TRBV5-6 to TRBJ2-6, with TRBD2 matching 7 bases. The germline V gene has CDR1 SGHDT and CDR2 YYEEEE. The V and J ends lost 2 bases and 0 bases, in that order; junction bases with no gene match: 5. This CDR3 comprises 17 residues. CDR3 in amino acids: CASSFNGGYSGANVLTF. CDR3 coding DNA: TGTGCCAGCAGCTTTAACGGGGGGTACTCTGGGGCCAACGTCCTGACTTTC.

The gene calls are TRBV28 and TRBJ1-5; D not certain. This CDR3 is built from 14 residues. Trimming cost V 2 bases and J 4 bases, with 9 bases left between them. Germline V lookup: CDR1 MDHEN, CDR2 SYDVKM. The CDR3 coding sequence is TGTGCCAGCAGTTTAAACGCTCAGAATCAGCCCCAGCATTTT. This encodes CASSLNAQNQPQHF.

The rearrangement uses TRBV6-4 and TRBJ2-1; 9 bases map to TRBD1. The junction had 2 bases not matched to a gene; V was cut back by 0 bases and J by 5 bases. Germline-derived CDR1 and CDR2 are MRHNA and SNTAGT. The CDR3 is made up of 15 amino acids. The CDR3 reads CASSDSGTGHNEQFF. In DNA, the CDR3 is TGTGCCAGCAGTGACTCCGGGACAGGGCACAATGAGCAGTTCTTC.

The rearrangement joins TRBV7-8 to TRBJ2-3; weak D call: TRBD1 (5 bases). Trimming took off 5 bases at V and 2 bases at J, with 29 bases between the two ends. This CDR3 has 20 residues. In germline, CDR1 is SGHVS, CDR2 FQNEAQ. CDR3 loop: CASSRPGWSGHTSDTDTQYF. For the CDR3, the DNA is TGTGCCAGCAGCCGCCCTGGGTGGTCAGGGCATACTTCAGACACAGATACGCAGTATTTT.

The CDR3 DNA reads TGTGCCAGTAGTATAGTAGGGACAGCAGAGTCACCCCTCCACTTT. This encodes CASSIVGTAESPLHF. V gene TRBV19 combines with J gene TRBJ1-6; TRBD1 matches 7 bases. The V gene end was trimmed by 1 base and the J gene end by 10 bases; junction bases not matched to a gene: 7. Germline V lookup: CDR1 LNHDA, CDR2 SQIVND (reference sequence). This CDR3 contains 15 residues.

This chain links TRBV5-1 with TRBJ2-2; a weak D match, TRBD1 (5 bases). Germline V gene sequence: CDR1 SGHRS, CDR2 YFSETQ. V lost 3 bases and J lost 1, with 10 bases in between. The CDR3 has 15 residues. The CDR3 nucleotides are TGCGCCAGCAGCTCATTAACAGGGAACACCGGGGAGCTGTTTTTT. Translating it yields CASSSLTGNTGELFF.